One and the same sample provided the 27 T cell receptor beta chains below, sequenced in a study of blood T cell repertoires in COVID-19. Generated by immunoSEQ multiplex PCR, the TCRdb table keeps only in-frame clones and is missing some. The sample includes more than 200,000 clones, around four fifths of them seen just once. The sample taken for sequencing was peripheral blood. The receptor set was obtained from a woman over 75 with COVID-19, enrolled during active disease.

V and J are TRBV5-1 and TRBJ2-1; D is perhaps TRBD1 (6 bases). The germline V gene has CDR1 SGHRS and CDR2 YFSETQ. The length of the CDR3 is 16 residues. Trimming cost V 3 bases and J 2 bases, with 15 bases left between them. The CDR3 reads CASSSPDRTPYNEQFF. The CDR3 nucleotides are TGCGCCAGCAGCTCACCTGACAGGACCCCCTACAATGAGCAGTTCTTC.

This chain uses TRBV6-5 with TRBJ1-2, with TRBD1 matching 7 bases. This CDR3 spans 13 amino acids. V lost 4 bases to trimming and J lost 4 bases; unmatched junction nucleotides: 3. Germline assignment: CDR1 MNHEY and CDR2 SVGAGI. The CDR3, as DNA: TGTGCCAGCAGTTTCGACAGGGTCTATGGCTACACCTTC. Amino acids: CASSFDRVYGYTF.

In nucleotides, the CDR3 is TGTGCCAGCAGCCAAGTTAGGAACACTGAAGCTTTCTTT. Residues: CASSQVRNTEAFF. The V gene is TRBV3-1 (or the pseudogene TRBV3-2), the J gene TRBJ1-1; D is uncertain. The CDR3 has 13 residues. Germline CDR1 and CDR2: LGHDT and YNNKEL (reference sequence). The V end lost 1 base, the J end lost 1 base, and 4 bases lay between the germline ends.

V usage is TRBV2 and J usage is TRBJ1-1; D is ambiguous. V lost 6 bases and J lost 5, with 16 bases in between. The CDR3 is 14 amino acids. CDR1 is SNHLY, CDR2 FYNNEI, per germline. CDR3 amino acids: CASSPPREGTEAFF. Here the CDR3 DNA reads TGTGCCAGCAGCCCCCCGAGGGAAGGGACTGAAGCTTTCTTT.

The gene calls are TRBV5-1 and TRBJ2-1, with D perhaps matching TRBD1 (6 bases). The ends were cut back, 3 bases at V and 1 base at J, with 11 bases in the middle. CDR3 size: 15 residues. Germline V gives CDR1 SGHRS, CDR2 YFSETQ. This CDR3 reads CASSSGTNSYNEQFF. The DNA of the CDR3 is TGCGCCAGCAGCTCCGGGACAAATTCCTACAATGAGCAGTTCTTC.

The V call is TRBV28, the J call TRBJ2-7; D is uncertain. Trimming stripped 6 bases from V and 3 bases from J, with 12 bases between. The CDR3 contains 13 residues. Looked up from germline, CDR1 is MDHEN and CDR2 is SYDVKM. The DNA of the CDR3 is TGTGCCAGCAGCCCCAGGAATATCTACGAGCAGTACTTC. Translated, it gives CASSPRNIYEQYF.

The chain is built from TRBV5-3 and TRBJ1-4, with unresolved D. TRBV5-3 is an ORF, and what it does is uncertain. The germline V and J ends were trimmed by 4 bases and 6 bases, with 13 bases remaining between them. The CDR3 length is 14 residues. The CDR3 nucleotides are TGTGCCAGAAGCATCAGCGGGGTAGATGAAAAACTGTTTTTT. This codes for CARSISGVDEKLFF.

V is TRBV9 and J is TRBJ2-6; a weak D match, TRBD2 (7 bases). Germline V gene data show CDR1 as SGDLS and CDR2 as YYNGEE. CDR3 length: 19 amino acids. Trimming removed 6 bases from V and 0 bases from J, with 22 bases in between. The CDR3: CASNDPGAGARSGANVLTF. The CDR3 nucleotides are TGTGCCAGCAATGACCCCGGGGCGGGGGCGCGCTCTGGGGCCAACGTCCTGACTTTC. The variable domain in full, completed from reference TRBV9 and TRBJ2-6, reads DSGVTQTPKHLITATGQRVTLRCSPRSGDLSVYWYQQSLDQGLQFLIQYYNGEERAKGNILERFSAQQFPDLHSELNLSSLELGDSALYFCASNDPGAGARSGANVLTFGAGSRLTVL.

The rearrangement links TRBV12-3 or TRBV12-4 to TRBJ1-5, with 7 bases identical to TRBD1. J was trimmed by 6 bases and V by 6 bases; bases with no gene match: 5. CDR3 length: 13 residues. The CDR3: CASRTGESQPQHF. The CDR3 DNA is TGTGCCAGCAGAACAGGGGAGAGTCAGCCCCAGCATTTT.

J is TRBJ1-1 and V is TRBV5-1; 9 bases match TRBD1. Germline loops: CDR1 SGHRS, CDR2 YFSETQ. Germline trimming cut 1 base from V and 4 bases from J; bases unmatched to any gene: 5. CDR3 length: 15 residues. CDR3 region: CASSLKSGQGTEAFF. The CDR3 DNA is TGCGCCAGCAGCTTGAAGTCGGGACAGGGCACTGAAGCTTTCTTT.

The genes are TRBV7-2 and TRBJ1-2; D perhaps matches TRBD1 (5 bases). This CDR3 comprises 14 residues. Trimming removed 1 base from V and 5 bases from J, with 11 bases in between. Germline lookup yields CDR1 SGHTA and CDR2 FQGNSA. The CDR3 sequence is CASSLEQAQYGYTF. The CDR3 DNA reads TGTGCCAGCAGCTTAGAACAGGCCCAATATGGCTACACCTTC.

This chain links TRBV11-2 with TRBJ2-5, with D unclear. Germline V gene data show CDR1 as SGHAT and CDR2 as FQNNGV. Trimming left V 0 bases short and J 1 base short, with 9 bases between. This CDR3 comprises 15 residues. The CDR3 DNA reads TGTGCCAGCAGCTTAGATCGAGGAACCCAAGAGACCCAGTACTTC. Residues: CASSLDRGTQETQYF.

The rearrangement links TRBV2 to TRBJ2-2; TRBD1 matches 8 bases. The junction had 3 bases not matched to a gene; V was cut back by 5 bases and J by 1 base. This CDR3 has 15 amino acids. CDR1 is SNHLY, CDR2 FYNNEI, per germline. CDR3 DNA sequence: TGTGCCAGCAGTCCCGGGACAGGGAACACCGGGGAGCTGTTTTTT. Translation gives CASSPGTGNTGELFF.

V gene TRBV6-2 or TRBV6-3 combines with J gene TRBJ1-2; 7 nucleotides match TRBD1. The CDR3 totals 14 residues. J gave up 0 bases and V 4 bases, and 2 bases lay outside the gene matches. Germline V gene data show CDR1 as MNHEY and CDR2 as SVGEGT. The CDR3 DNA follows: TGTGCCAGCAGTTTCGGGACAGCTAACTATGGCTACACCTTC. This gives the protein CASSFGTANYGYTF.

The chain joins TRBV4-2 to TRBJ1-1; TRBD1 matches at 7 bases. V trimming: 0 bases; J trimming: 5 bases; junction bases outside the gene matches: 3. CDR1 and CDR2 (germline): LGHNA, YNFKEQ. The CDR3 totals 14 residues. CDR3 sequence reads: CASSQDADRTEAFF. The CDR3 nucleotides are TGTGCCAGCAGCCAAGATGCGGACAGGACTGAAGCTTTCTTT.

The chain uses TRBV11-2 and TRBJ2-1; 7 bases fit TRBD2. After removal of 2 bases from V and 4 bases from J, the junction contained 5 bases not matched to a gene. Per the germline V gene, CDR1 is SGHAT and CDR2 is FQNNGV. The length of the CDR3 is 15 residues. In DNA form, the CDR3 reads TGTGCCAGCAGCTTATCCCTAGCGGATTACAATGAGCAGTTCTTC. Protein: CASSLSLADYNEQFF.

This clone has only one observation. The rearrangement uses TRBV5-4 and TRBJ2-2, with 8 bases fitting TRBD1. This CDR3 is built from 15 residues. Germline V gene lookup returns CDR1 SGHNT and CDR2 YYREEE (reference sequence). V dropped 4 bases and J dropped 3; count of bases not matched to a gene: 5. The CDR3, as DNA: TGTGCCAGCAGCGGACAGGGAACAGACACCGGGGAGCTGTTTTTT. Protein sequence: CASSGQGTDTGELFF.

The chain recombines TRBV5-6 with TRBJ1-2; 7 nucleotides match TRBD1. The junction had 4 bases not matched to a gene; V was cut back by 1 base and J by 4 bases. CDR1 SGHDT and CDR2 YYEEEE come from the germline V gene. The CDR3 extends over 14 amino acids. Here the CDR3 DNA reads TGTGCCAGCAGCTTGACAGGGGACCCCTATGGCTACACCTTC. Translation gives CASSLTGDPYGYTF.

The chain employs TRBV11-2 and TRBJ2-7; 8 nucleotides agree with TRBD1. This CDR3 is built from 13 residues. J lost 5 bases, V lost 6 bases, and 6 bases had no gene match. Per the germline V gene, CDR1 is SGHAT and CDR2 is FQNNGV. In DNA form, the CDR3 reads TGTGCCAGCAGAGAGACAGGGGCCCACGAGCAGTACTTC. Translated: CASRETGAHEQYF.

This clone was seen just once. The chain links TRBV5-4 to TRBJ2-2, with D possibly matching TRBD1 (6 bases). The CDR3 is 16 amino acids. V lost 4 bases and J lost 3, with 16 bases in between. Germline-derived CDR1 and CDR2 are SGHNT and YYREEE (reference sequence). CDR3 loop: CASSPPWGRDTGELFF. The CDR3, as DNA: TGTGCCAGCAGCCCCCCCTGGGGGCGCGACACCGGGGAGCTGTTTTTT.

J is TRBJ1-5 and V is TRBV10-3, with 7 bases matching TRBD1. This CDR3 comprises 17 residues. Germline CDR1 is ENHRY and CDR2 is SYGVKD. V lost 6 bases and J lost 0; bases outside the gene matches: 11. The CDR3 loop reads CAISGVNRGNSNQPQHF. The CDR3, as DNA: TGTGCCATCAGCGGGGTTAACAGGGGAAATAGCAATCAGCCCCAGCATTTT.

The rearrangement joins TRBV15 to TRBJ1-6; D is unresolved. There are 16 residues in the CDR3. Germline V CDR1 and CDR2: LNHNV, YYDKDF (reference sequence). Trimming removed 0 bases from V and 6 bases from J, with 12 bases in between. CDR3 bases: TGTGCCACCAGCAGAGATTTCGCCAGTTCTAATTCACCCCTCCACTTT. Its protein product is CATSRDFASSNSPLHF.

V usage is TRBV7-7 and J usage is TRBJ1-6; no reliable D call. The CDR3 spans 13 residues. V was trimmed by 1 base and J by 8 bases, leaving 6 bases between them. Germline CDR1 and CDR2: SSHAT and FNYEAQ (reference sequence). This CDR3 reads CASSLVQDSPLHF. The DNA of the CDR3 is TGTGCCAGCAGCTTAGTACAAGATTCACCCCTCCACTTT.

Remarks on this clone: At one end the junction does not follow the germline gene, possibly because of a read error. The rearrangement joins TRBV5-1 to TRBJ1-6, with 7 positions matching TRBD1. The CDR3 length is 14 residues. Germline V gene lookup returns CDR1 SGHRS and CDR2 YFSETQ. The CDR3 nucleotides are TGCGCCAGCAGCTCCGGGACAGTGAATTTACCCCTCCACTTT. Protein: CASSSGTVNLPLHF.

Here the CDR3 DNA reads TGTGCCACCAGCGGCAGGGGGTCTGGAAACACCATATATTTT. It translates to CATSGRGSGNTIYF. The rearrangement joins TRBV24-1 to TRBJ1-3, with 7 bases identical to TRBD1. The CDR3 contains 14 residues. Losses at the gene ends were 7 bases for V and 1 base for J; bases not matched to a gene: 3. Germline V gives CDR1 KGHDR, CDR2 SFDVKD.

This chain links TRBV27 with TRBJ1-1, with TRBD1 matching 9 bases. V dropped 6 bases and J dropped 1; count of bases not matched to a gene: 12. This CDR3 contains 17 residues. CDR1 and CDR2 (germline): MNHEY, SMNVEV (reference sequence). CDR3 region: CASRPPLGTGRNTEAFF. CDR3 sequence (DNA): TGTGCCAGCAGACCACCATTAGGGACAGGGAGGAACACTGAAGCTTTCTTT.

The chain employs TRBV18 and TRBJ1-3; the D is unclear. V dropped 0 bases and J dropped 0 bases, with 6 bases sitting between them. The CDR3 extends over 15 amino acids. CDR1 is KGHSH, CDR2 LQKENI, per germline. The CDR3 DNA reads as TGTGCCAGCTCACCACCGGCAGTCTCTGGAAACACCATATATTTT. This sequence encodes CASSPPAVSGNTIYF.